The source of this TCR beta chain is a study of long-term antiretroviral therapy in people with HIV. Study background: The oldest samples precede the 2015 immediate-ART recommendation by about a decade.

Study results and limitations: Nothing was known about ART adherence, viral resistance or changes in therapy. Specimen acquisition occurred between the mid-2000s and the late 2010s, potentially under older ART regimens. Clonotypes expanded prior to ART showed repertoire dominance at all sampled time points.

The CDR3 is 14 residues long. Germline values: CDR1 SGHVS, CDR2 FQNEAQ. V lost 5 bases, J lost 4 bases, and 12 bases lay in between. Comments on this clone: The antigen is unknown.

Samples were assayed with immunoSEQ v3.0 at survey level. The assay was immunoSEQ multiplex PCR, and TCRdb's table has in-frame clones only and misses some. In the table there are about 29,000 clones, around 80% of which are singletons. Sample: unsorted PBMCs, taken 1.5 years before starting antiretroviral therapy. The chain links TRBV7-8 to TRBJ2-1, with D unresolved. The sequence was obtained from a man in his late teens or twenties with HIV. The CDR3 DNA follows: TGTGCCAGCAGCCGTAGGCAGAGTTACAATGAGCAGTTCTTC. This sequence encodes CASSRRQSYNEQFF.